This TCR beta chain appears in the sequencing data of a study of neurological immune-mediated disorders. Study in general: For the approximately 35 multiple sclerosis patients, the disease was relapsing-remitting in about 31 and secondary progressive in 3.

From the 5' RACE reads, TCRdb called clonotypes with MiXCR, one entry per CDR3 protein. The data hold about 74,000 distinct CDR3 sequences, with roughly 5.6% observed a single time. This clonotype was observed many times. This sequence originates from a man in his late teens or twenties with multiple sclerosis. Sample: PBMCs.

For the CDR3, the DNA is TGTGCCACCAGCAGAGATAGCAGTTCTTTCTCCTACGAGCAGTACTTC. It translates to CATSRDSSSFSYEQYF. The chain employs TRBV15 and TRBJ2-7; D not resolved. V lost 0 bases to trimming and J lost 0 bases, with 12 bases between them. CDR3 length equals 16 residues. Germline V gene lookup returns CDR1 LNHNV and CDR2 YYDKDF (reference sequence).